These T cell receptor beta chains were read from a single sample in a study of T cell responses to AZD1222 COVID-19 vaccine. Profiling relied on immunoSEQ multiplex PCR, and the TCRdb table lists in-frame clones only, not all of them. The table has 90,000 to 120,000 clones, roughly nine tenths seen once. Sequencing used peripheral blood, obtained on day 0 of MenACWY control vaccination. All receptors come from an adult in good health. Each CDR3 is given with its conserved first and last residue. Each record gives: J gene, clone size, D gene, V gene, CDR3 DNA, CDR3 protein. A D gene is named only where the DNA matches it firmly. Size values are once, few and many counts, or a class for expanded clones, and some rows have none.

TRBJ1-2 - - TRBV5-5 TGTGCCAGCAGCTTGTCCCCGGCAGTCGACTATGGCTACACCTTC CASSLSPAVDYGYTF
TRBJ2-5 few - TRBV11-2 TGTGCCAGCAGCTTAGTAAAAGAGACCCAGTACTTC CASSLVKETQYF
TRBJ2-7 - TRBD1 TRBV5-4 TGTGCCAGCAGCTCGGGACAGGGACCCTACGAGCAGTACTTC CASSSGQGPYEQYF
TRBJ1-2 - TRBD1 TRBV5-4 TGTGCCAGCAGCTCAAGACAGGGGGCGCGGCAATTTAGTGGCTACACCTTC CASSSRQGARQFSGYTF
TRBJ1-6 - TRBD1 TRBV6-5 TGTGCCAGCACTTATAACAGGGGAAATTCACCCCTCCACTTT CASTYNRGNSPLHF
TRBJ2-7 - TRBD1 TRBV19 TGTGCCAGTAGTACAGGGGGCAACGAGCAGTACTTC CASSTGGNEQYF
TRBJ2-5 - TRBD2 TRBV11-3 TGTGCCAGCAGCCTCGGAGCGGGGGGGCCCCAGTACTTC CASSLGAGGPQYF
TRBJ1-5 - TRBD1 TRBV28 TGTGCCAGCAGTTTAGGGACAGGGTTCAATCAGCCCCAGCATTTT CASSLGTGFNQPQHF
TRBJ2-7 - - TRBV7-8 TGTGCCAGCAGCTTTTCTTCTATGGTATGGGAGCAGTACTTC CASSFSSMVWEQYF
TRBJ2-2 - - TRBV9 TGTGCCAGCAGCGTAGTGACTCCGGAAGGGGAGCTGTTTTTT CASSVVTPEGELFF
TRBJ2-2 - - TRBV7-2 TGTGCCAGCAGCCTCCCGGGAACAGTCATCACCGGGGAGCTGTTTTTT CASSLPGTVITGELFF
TRBJ1-6 - TRBD1 TRBV7-9 TGTGCCAGCAGCTTAGCTACAGGGGTTTCCTATAATTCACCCCTCCACTTT CASSLATGVSYNSPLHF
TRBJ1-6 - - TRBV14 TGTGCCAGCAGCCACCTGGGGGGTGATTCACCCCTCCACTTT CASSHLGGDSPLHF
TRBJ2-1 - TRBD2 TRBV9 TGTGCCAGCAGCGTAGGGGTAGCGGGGGGCTACAATGAGCAGTTCTTC CASSVGVAGGYNEQFF
TRBJ1-2 - - TRBV4-1 TGCGCCAGCAGCCAAGATGGGGCGTATGGCTACACCTTC CASSQDGAYGYTF
TRBJ1-1 few - TRBV7-2 TGTGCCAGCAGTCAGGACTGGAATTTAGGAGCTTTCTTT CASSQDWNLGAFF
TRBJ2-1 - - TRBV19 TGTGCCAGTAGTCCGCGGACTCAGGGCAATGAGCAGTTCTTC CASSPRTQGNEQFF
TRBJ1-2 once - TRBV6-5 TGTGCCTGCTGGGCCCCCGAGCATGGCTACACCTTC CACWAPEHGYTF
TRBJ2-5 once - TRBV6-5 TGTGCCAGCAGTTACGGTCCGGGGCGAGGGGAGACCCAGTACTTC CASSYGPGRGETQYF
TRBJ2-3 - - TRBV5-1 TGCGCCAGCAGCGACGAGGGTGGCTCAGATACGCAGTATTTT CASSDEGGSDTQYF
TRBJ2-7 - TRBD1 TRBV4-3 TGCGCCAGCAGTAATGGACAGGGAACCTACGAGCAGTACTTC CASSNGQGTYEQYF
TRBJ2-7 - - TRBV4-1 TGCGCCAGCAGCCAAGATTCTGAGTACGAGCAGTACTTC CASSQDSEYEQYF
TRBJ2-3 few - TRBV6-5 TGTGCCAGCACCTCTAGGCTGGTGGGGACAGATACGCAGTATTTT CASTSRLVGTDTQYF
TRBJ1-5 - - TRBV4-1 TGCGCCAGCAGCCAAGATTCGGATCAGCCCCAGCATTTT CASSQDSDQPQHF
TRBJ1-3 - - TRBV27 TGTGCCAGCAGTTCCCCCCCTTCCCTGGGAGGAAACACCATATATTTT CASSSPPSLGGNTIYF
TRBJ2-5 - - TRBV7-9 TGTGCCAGCAGCTTATCGGGTTTCCAAGAGACCCAGTACTTC CASSLSGFQETQYF
TRBJ1-2 - TRBD1 TRBV6-1 TGTGCCAGCAGTGGGGACAGGTCAAGTTCGGGGTCTAACTATGGCTACACCTTC CASSGDRSSSGSNYGYTF
TRBJ1-4 - - TRBV4-3 TGCGCCAGCAGCCAAGATCGCCTTGGGCGGGGGGCGCTTCCTGAAAAACTGTTTTTT CASSQDRLGRGALPEKLFF
TRBJ2-3 - - TRBV21-1 TGTGCCAGCAGCAAAGGCTCTAGAACTAGCGGGGGGTGCACAGATACGCAGTATTTT CASSKGSRTSGGCTDTQYF
TRBJ2-5 - TRBD1 TRBV6-5 TGTGCCAGCAACCCTACAGGGGGTGGAGAGACCCAGTACTTC CASNPTGGGETQYF
TRBJ1-2 - TRBD1 TRBV18 TGTGCCAGCTCACCACAGGACAGGGGCGGCTACACCTTC CASSPQDRGGYTF
TRBJ2-3 - TRBD2 TRBV4-3 TGCGCCAGCAGCCAAGACCCCGCTAGCGGGGGAACCGATACGCAGTATTTT CASSQDPASGGTDTQYF
TRBJ1-3 - TRBD1 TRBV5-1 TGCGCCAGCAGCTCACAGGGGAGGGGAAACACCATATATTTT CASSSQGRGNTIYF
TRBJ1-1 - - TRBV6-1 TGTGCCAGCAGTGAAATTACGCGTCTGGGAGCTTTCTTT CASSEITRLGAFF
TRBJ1-1 - TRBD1 TRBV19 TGTGCCAGTAGTGCACAGGGGTGGGGGGCCACTGAAGCTTTCTTT CASSAQGWGATEAFF
TRBJ2-7 - TRBD1 TRBV19 TGTGCCAGTATAACTAGGACAGGGATCCACGAGCAGTACTTC CASITRTGIHEQYF
TRBJ1-5 once - TRBV7-9 TGTGCCAGCAGCTTATCGGGAGGCAATCAGCCCCAGCATTTT CASSLSGGNQPQHF
TRBJ2-3 - - TRBV20-1 TGCAGTGCTAGTCGGGGTCCGGGCTCAGATACGCAGTATTTT CSASRGPGSDTQYF
TRBJ1-1 once - TRBV7-9 TGTGCCAGCAGCTTAGCCCACATGGGCACTGAAGCTTTCTTT CASSLAHMGTEAFF
TRBJ1-6 - TRBD1 TRBV6-2/TRBV6-3 TGTGCCAGCAGTCCGACAGGGAATAATTCACCCCTCCACTTT CASSPTGNNSPLHF
TRBJ2-7 - - TRBV5-1 TGCGCCAGCAGCAAGAGGAACGGGTTTAAAGACTACGAGCAGTACTTC CASSKRNGFKDYEQYF
TRBJ2-1 - - TRBV7-2 TGTGCCAGCAGCTTACGGGACAATGAGCAGTTCTTC CASSLRDNEQFF
TRBJ2-7 - - TRBV6-5 TGTGCCAGCAGAAAGGAGCCTAGGAGCTACGAGCAGTACTTC CASRKEPRSYEQYF
TRBJ1-2 - - TRBV5-4 TGTGCCAGCAGCTTGCAAGGGGGGGAAGCACGCTACACCTTC CASSLQGGEARYTF
TRBJ2-1 - TRBD2 TRBV5-1 TGCGCCAGCAGCACTGGCGGGGGGGGCCTCTACAATGAGCAGTTCTTC CASSTGGGGLYNEQFF
TRBJ1-5 few - TRBV6-2/TRBV6-3 TGTGCCAGCAGCCTCCTGAGGGGAGGCAATCAGCCCCAGCATTTT CASSLLRGGNQPQHF